This TCR beta chain stems from a study of blood T cell repertoires in COVID-19. At the level of the study: Collection of acute and convalescent COVID-19 samples took place in the United States, Italy and Spain. T cells, B-cell-depleted T cells, or PBMCs supplied cDNA or gDNA.

Trimming took 5 bases from V and 2 from J; bases not matched to a gene: 4. This CDR3 is 15 amino acids long. The germline V gene has CDR1 MNHEY and CDR2 SMNVEV (reference sequence). How the authors handled the data: Estimated nucleated cell counts came from reference gene primer amplification. Using immunoSEQ multiplex PCR, the repertoire was profiled, and TCRdb retains in-frame clones only, with some absent. V and J calls and clone size come straight from that table; D and trimming were deduced from the DNA. The sample lists some 120,000 clones; roughly 80% were seen once. The chain joins TRBV27 to TRBJ1-2; the match to TRBD1 covers 11 bases. The TCR sequence derives from a woman aged 50 to 60 with acute or convalescent COVID-19. Sequencing was carried out using peripheral blood. The CDR3 DNA reads TGTGCCAGCAGTCCCCGGACAGGGGGCAACTATGGCTACACCTTC. It translates to CASSPRTGGNYGYTF.